What follows describes a single T cell receptor beta chain. Its binding antigen is unknown. No per-base quality is available; no much larger clone lies one base away. Reading the germline V gene (reference sequence) gives CDR1 SEHNR and CDR2 FQNEAQ. V is pared back by 5 bases and J by 3 bases, with 13 bases lying between the germline termini. The CDR3 has 14 amino acids, counting the end cysteine and phenylalanine. The sequence is cut down to CDR3 DNA, 42 bases in frame from base 1. A patient counted as having stable Graves' hyperthyroidism if no progression to ophthalmopathy occurred over 18 months of follow-up. Hyperthyroidism patients were aged 18 to 65 years and newly diagnosed, with disease duration of less than 2 months. Any patient with an uncontrolled infection, another autoimmune disease, pregnancy or lactation was excluded. Diagnoses were established on the basis of clinical symptoms, serum thyroxine and TRAb, thyroid ultrasound, and orbital computed tomography. PBMCs were isolated from more than 9 ml of fresh peripheral blood by Ficoll-Paque density gradient centrifugation. Total RNA was extracted using Trizol reagent, and RNA quality was assessed on an Agilent 2100 Bioanalyzer.

The entry originates in a study of T cells in Graves' hyperthyroidism and ophthalmopathy (dated by TCRdb to about 2019). A note on the overall study: Peripheral blood was sampled at the time of initial diagnosis, prior to any treatment. The paper describes TCR Vbeta CDR3 sequencing of around 140 peripheral blood samples, made up of some 40 ophthalmopathy patients, roughly 80 hyperthyroidism patients and 17 progressor patients. After sampling, hyperthyroidism patients received methimazole starting at 30 mg daily, and ophthalmopathy patients received high-dose intravenous methylprednisolone. Prospective prediction of ophthalmopathy was tested in an independent validation cohort consisting of about 19 hyperthyroidism patients and approximately 16 patients who later progressed to ophthalmopathy. In addition, the study compared T-cell repertoires in thyroid tissue and in blood from a handful of Graves' hyperthyroidism patients. To identify distinguishing TCR V-J signatures, a discovery cohort of about a hundred patients was used, comprising some 45 with Graves' ophthalmopathy and under 60 with stable Graves' hyperthyroidism. The 100 or so discovery patients were randomly split 7:3 into training and test sets.

Study-wide conclusions, independent of this receptor: No statistical method was used to set the sample size in advance, and investigators knew the group allocation. Most expanded thyroid clonotypes (frequency above 0.001) were also found in blood, which suggests that blood repertoires may mirror thyroid immune responses. In validation, the model predicted progression to ophthalmopathy with approximately 71% sensitivity and about 73% specificity, a median of around 6.6 months before onset. A 13 V-J signature model separated ophthalmopathy from stable hyperthyroidism, with around 91% sensitivity and about 81% specificity in cross-validation and 80%/75% in testing.

The TCR beta CDR3 regions were amplified from RNA transcripts. A first-round RT-PCR of the TCR CDR3 used the HTBI primer set with the Qiagen OneStep RT-PCR kit. A second multiplex PCR round built the libraries, followed by size selection and purification. Paired-end sequencing of the libraries was performed with 100 bp reads on an Illumina HiSeq2000. Processing in the source paper ran as follows. SOAPnuke was used to process the raw data, removing reads that contained adapters or uncalled bases, had a mean Phred below 15, or lacked an exact match to the constant primer or identifier. High-quality paired reads were merged using COPE v1.2.5, and each unique nucleotide sequence was defined as a clonotype. Clonotypes were aligned to IMGT TRBV, TRBD and TRBJ reference segments using MiTCR v1.1. Analysis was restricted to V-J combinations with a frequency above 0.0001, which covered approximately 99% of repertoires. A TCS score was defined as the ratio of F50 (clonal expansion) to E x V (chaos), with BLOSUM62-based TCRdist applied between CDR3 peptides within each V-J. Welch's t-statistics and random forest reduced around 550 V-J features to about 12, which were used in a naive Bayes classifier (R e1071). TCRdb passed the public sequencing reads through fastp at Q25 and MiXCR, retaining productive beta sequences. Each CDR3 protein gets just one entry, which takes the most common genes and DNA from the rows behind it. TCRdb, rather than the study authors, made the V and J calls. The sample profile shows some 690,000 distinct CDR3 sequences; around 16% of them were found once. The ten largest clones add up to 15% to 19% of the sample.

The receptor's source is a man aged 45 to 65 with Graves' hyperthyroidism. The sequenced sample consisted of blood. This chain is built from TRBV7-9 and TRBJ1-2, with an unclear D gene assignment. The nucleotide sequence reads TGTGCCAGCAGCCGCCTAGAGGGTGACTATGGCTACACCTTC. This yields the protein CASSRLEGDYGYTF.